The 5 T cell receptor beta chains below all came from one sample that was sequenced in a study of neurological immune-mediated disorders. Each CDR3 protein is one row after TCRdb ran MiXCR on the 5' RACE reads. Found here are fewer than 80,000 distinct CDR3 sequences, less than 6% of them singletons; the top ten hold less than 3.5%. The sample consisted of PBMCs. These receptors came from a woman aged 45-65 years with multiple sclerosis.

This clonotype was counted ten times or more. This chain links TRBV20-1 with TRBJ2-3; 13 bases match TRBD2. Germline V CDR1 and CDR2: DFQATT, SNEGSKA (reference sequence). The CDR3 sequence is 18 residues long. J gave up 5 bases and V 6 bases, and 17 bases lay outside the gene matches. The CDR3 bases are TGCAGTGCCAAAGGGGCCTTACTAGCGGGGGGGCCAAGAGATACGCAGTATTTT. It encodes CSAKGALLAGGPRDTQYF.

The rearrangement uses TRBV10-3 and TRBJ2-2; 8 nucleotides agree with TRBD1. This CDR3 spans 16 amino acids. The V gene end was trimmed by 3 bases and the J gene end by 1 base; junction bases not matched to a gene: 4. Germline V gene data show CDR1 as ENHRY and CDR2 as SYGVKD. CDR3 region: CAISDPRGRNTGELFF. In DNA form, the CDR3 reads TGTGCCATCAGTGACCCCAGGGGGCGGAACACCGGGGAGCTGTTTTTT.

This clonotype was seen a handful of times. The chain uses TRBV7-2 and TRBJ2-1; 9 nucleotides agree with TRBD2. Germline V gene lookup returns CDR1 SGHTA and CDR2 FQGNSA. The CDR3 extends over 15 amino acids. The V and J ends lost 5 bases and 0 bases, in that order; junction bases with no gene match: 2. CDR3 in DNA: TGTGCCAGCAGCGTTAGCGGGGGCTCCTACAATGAGCAGTTCTTC. Its protein is CASSVSGGSYNEQFF.

This clonotype was recorded at least ten times. V gene TRBV15 combines with J gene TRBJ2-1, with a tentative D call TRBD2 (6 bases). The CDR3 covers 12 residues. Trimming removed 9 bases from V and 2 bases from J, with 8 bases in between. The germline V gene has CDR1 LNHNV and CDR2 YYDKDF (reference sequence). CDR3 bases: TGTGCCACGGGGGGTCCCTACAATGAGCAGTTCTTC. It encodes CATGGPYNEQFF.

This clonotype has a count of ten or more. This rearrangement joins TRBV5-1 to TRBJ1-3; D possibly corresponds to TRBD1 (6 bases). The CDR3 covers 14 residues. Germline V CDR1 and CDR2: SGHRS, YFSETQ. The V end was cut by 2 bases, the J end by 2 bases, with 8 bases between. The CDR3 reads CASSLAGAGNTIYF. The CDR3 nucleotides are TGCGCCAGCAGCTTAGCAGGGGCTGGAAACACCATATATTTT.